This paragraph reports one T cell receptor (beta chain). Its matching antigen is unknown. This entry belongs to a study of T cell clones after liver transplantation. On the study more broadly: TCRbeta sequencing after a pre-transplant mixed lymphocyte reaction identified graft-donor-reactive clones, later tracked in post-transplant blood.

Study-level results: Graft donor-reactive T cells possibly entered the graft instead of undergoing deletion.

The CDR3 has 18 amino acids. Profiling relied on immunoSEQ multiplex PCR, and the TCRdb table lists in-frame clones only, not all of them. The sample gives 53,000 or so clones, approximately 84% of which show up once; about 8.9% is in the top ten. The chain links TRBV7-5 to TRBJ2-1; the tabulated D call, TRBD2, remains unverified against the DNA. TRBV7-5 is labeled a pseudogene. Sample: CD4+ T cells from blood, taken before liver transplant. This TCR came from a human donor who received a liver transplant. DNA for the CDR3: TGTGCCAGAAGCTTACAAAGCCTTAATAGCGGGGTATACAATGAGCAGTTCTTC. As protein: CARSLQSLNSGVYNEQFF.